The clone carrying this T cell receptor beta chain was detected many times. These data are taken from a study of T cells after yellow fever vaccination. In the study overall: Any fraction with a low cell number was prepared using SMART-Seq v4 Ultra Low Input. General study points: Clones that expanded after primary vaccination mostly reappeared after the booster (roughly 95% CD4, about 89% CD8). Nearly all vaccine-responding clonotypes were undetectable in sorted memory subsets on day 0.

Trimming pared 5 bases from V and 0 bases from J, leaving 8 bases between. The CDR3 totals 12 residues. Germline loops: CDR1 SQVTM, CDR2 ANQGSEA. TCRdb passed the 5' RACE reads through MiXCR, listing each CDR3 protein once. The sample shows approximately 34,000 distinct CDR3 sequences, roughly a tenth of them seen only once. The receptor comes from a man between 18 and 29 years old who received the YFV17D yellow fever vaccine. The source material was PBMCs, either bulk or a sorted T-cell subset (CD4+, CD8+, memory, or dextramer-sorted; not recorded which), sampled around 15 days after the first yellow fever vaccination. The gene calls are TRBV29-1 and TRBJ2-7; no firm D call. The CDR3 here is CSVFRSSYEQYF. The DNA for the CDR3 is TGCAGCGTTTTTAGGAGCTCCTACGAGCAGTACTTC.